Below are 2 T cell receptor beta chains sequenced from a single sample in a study of cytomegalovirus exposure and HLA in healthy donors. It was with 60 Vbeta and 13 Jbeta primers that the PCR ran. Data came from immunoSEQ multiplex PCR; TCRdb stores just in-frame clones and leaves some out. The table lists 150,000 to 200,000 clones, roughly 80% of them singletons. Input material: PBMCs. All receptors derive from a woman in her thirties or forties in good health and CMV-seronegative.

The rearrangement uses TRBV5-5 and TRBJ1-1, with a tentative D call TRBD1 (5 bases). V lost 0 bases and J 4 bases, leaving 10 bases between the germline ends. Germline values: CDR1 SGHKS, CDR2 YYEKEE (reference sequence). The CDR3 totals 14 residues. DNA of the CDR3: TGTGCCAGCAGCTTGGCCGGGGGGGGCACTGAAGCTTTCTTT. This codes for CASSLAGGGTEAFF.

The V call is TRBV6-6, the J call TRBJ2-2; perhaps TRBD1 as D (6 bases). This CDR3 spans 15 amino acids. V lost 2 bases and J 5 bases, leaving 12 bases between the germline ends. The germline V gene encodes CDR1 MNHNY and CDR2 SVGAGI (reference sequence). The CDR3 bases are TGTGCCAGCAGTTACGGCAGGGGTAGGACCGGGGAGCTGTTTTTT. This codes for CASSYGRGRTGELFF.